This is a list of T cell receptor beta chains from one sample in a study of T cells in Graves' hyperthyroidism and ophthalmopathy. Each CDR3 protein is one row after TCRdb ran MiXCR on the multiplex PCR reads. The data contain around 600,000 distinct CDR3 sequences, 14% of them singletons. Sequences were obtained from blood. These receptors came from a woman younger than 35 with Graves' ophthalmopathy. The CDR3 runs from the conserved cysteine through the conserved F or W. Fields, in order: V gene, D gene, clone size, J gene, CDR3 protein, CDR3 DNA. The D gene is left open where the match is weak. Not all rows give a size; the values are once, few, many and, for expanded clones, a class.

>TRBV27|TRBD1|many|TRBJ2-3
CASWTLGQTYTDTQYF
TGTGCCAGCTGGACGTTGGGACAGACCTACACAGATACGCAGTATTTT
>TRBV29-1|.|many|TRBJ2-7
CSVGTYYEQYF
TGCAGCGTCGGGACCTACTACGAGCAGTACTTC
>TRBV6-1|TRBD1|.|TRBJ1-5
CAGSLGQTSLRPPQHF
TGTGCCGGCTCCTTGGGACAGACTTCATTGAGGCCGCCCCAGCATTTT
>TRBV20-1|TRBD2|few|TRBJ2-5
CSASPLSLVAGLGETQYF
TGCAGTGCTAGCCCCCTCTCATTGGTAGCGGGCCTAGGCGAGACCCAGTACTTC
>TRBV11-3|TRBD1|many|TRBJ2-1
CASSFTGQGYNEQFF
TGTGCCAGCAGCTTTACCGGACAGGGGTACAATGAGCAGTTCTTC
>TRBV3-1|TRBD1|many|TRBJ1-1
CASSQTGGGTEAFF
TGTGCCAGCAGCCAGACAGGGGGGGGGACTGAAGCTTTCTTT
>TRBV3-1|.|many|TRBJ2-5
CASSQTWGQSETQYF
TGTGCCAGCAGCCAGACGTGGGGGCAAAGCGAGACCCAGTACTTC
>TRBV6-1|TRBD1|many|TRBJ2-7
CASMGTGGRTYEQYF
TGTGCCAGCATGGGGACAGGAGGTCGGACCTACGAGCAGTACTTC
>TRBV10-3|.|many|TRBJ1-1
CAISEGQGLGEAFF
TGTGCCATCAGTGAAGGGCAGGGCCTGGGTGAAGCTTTCTTT
>TRBV19|.|.|TRBJ1-2
CASSIYRDGPYGYTF
TGTGCCAGTAGTATATACAGGGACGGACCCTATGGCTACACCTTC
>TRBV5-1|TRBD1|many|TRBJ2-2
CASSLGTAINTGELFF
TGCGCCAGCAGCCTCGGGACAGCGATAAACACCGGGGAGCTGTTTTTT
>TRBV28|TRBD1|many|TRBJ2-7
CASGTGNREQYF
TGTGCCAGCGGGACAGGGAATAGAGAGCAGTACTTC
>TRBV5-6|.|few|TRBJ2-5
CASSLDQGRETQYF
TGTGCCAGCAGCTTGGATCAGGGGAGGGAGACCCAGTACTTC
>TRBV12-5|.|many|TRBJ1-5
CASGLVRGRQPQHF
TGTGCTAGTGGTTTGGTCAGGGGCAGACAGCCCCAGCATTTT
>TRBV13|TRBD1|many|TRBJ1-6
CASSFGRGRNSPLHF
TGTGCCAGCAGCTTCGGCAGGGGGCGTAATTCACCCCTCCACTTT
>TRBV19|.|.|TRBJ1-1
CASTSQDEVAFF
TGTGCCAGTACCTCCCAGGACGAAGTAGCTTTCTTT
>TRBV12-3/TRBV12-4|.|many|TRBJ1-5
CASSFIGVNQPQHF
TGTGCCAGCAGTTTCATCGGGGTCAATCAGCCCCAGCATTTT
>TRBV19|.|few|TRBJ2-2
CASRLGLPDTGELFF
TGTGCCAGTAGGCTGGGACTCCCGGACACCGGGGAGCTGTTTTTT
>TRBV7-9|.|many|TRBJ2-1
CASSSPGVYNEQFF
TGTGCCAGCAGCTCGCCCGGGGTTTACAATGAGCAGTTCTTC
>TRBV10-3|TRBD1|many|TRBJ2-1
CAIRGQAEQFF
TGTGCCATCAGAGGACAGGCGGAGCAGTTCTTC
>TRBV19|TRBD1|few|TRBJ2-5
CASISSTGGETQYF
TGTGCCAGTATATCCTCCACAGGGGGAGAGACCCAGTACTTC
>TRBV7-9|.|few|TRBJ2-1
CASYAGWDEQFF
TGTGCCAGCTATGCGGGGTGGGATGAGCAGTTCTTC
>TRBV10-3|TRBD2|many|TRBJ2-7
CAISDLGLAGAFPSYEQYF
TGTGCCATCAGTGATTTGGGACTAGCGGGAGCTTTTCCCTCCTACGAGCAGTACTTC
>TRBV28|.|many|TRBJ2-5
CASSFLRTDQYF
TGTGCCAGCAGTTTTCTTAGGACGGACCAGTACTTC
>TRBV30|TRBD1|many|TRBJ2-3
CAWRMRDREMINTQYF
TGTGCCTGGAGAATGCGGGACAGGGAAATGATAAATACGCAGTATTTT
>TRBV19|.|few|TRBJ1-5
CASSIGVRQPQHF
TGTGCCAGTAGTATAGGGGTTCGTCAGCCCCAGCATTTT
>TRBV9|.|many|TRBJ1-1
CASSVGPDTEAFF
TGTGCCAGCAGCGTAGGACCTGACACTGAAGCTTTCTTT
>TRBV5-4|.|many|TRBJ2-7
CASSIPRDGSYEQYF
TGTGCCAGCAGCATACCCCGGGACGGCTCCTACGAGCAGTACTTC
>TRBV7-9|.|many|TRBJ2-5
CASSESFETQYF
TGTGCCAGCAGTGAATCCTTTGAGACCCAGTACTTC
>TRBV27|TRBD2|.|TRBJ2-1
CASSLSGAGGNNEQHF
TGTGCCAGCAGTTTATCTGGAGCGGGAGGGAACAATGAGCAGCACTTC
>TRBV6-5|TRBD1|many|TRBJ2-7
CASSYDRDYEQYF
TGTGCCAGCAGTTACGACAGGGACTACGAGCAGTACTTC
>TRBV2|.|many|TRBJ1-5
CASSIRFSNQPQHF
TGTGCCAGCAGTATAAGGTTTAGCAATCAGCCCCAGCATTTT
>TRBV3-1|TRBD2|few|TRBJ2-7
CASSQVRLAGLISYEQYF
TGTGCCAGCAGCCAAGTTAGACTAGCCGGCTTAATCTCCTACGAGCAGTACTTC
>TRBV28|.|many|TRBJ2-7
CASRLRDLSYEQYF
TGTGCCAGCAGGCTGAGGGACCTCTCCTACGAGCAGTACTTC
>TRBV2|TRBD2|many|TRBJ2-2
CASIPPGGPGELFF
TGTGCCAGCATCCCCCCGGGGGGGCCCGGGGAGCTGTTTTTT